This T cell receptor beta chain was sequenced in a study of naive and memory T cell subsets listed by TCRdb under 2017. Study-wide context: The study applied an open-source, UMI-based TCR alpha and beta sequencing pipeline to sorted naive and memory peripheral blood T cell subsets. The results of the functional CMV T cell responses matched the IgG serology results in every case. RNA was DNase-treated and reverse transcribed with TCR constant-region primers, mostly using SuperScript III. Study-level results and caveats: Clonotypes were defined as single alpha or beta chain sequences, not paired alpha/beta receptors. Following error correction, more than 85% of naive TCR sequences occurred only once, which made naive abundance distributions much steeper than those of memory subsets. RNA-based TCR counts may be affected by expression changes linked to T cell activation and differentiation. A few larger clonotypes were present in naive repertoires, particularly the CD8 repertoires, and these clonotypes were possibly memory cells re-expressing CD45RA. In both CD4 and CD8 cells, a rise in Gini index and a fall in Shannon and inverse Simpson diversity were observed from naive through CM, EM and EMRA. The repertoire findings for the naive and memory subsets could not be validated against a ground truth because none was available. A power law was followed by TCR abundance, with an exponent that differed between naive and memory subsets but was consistent across the three individuals.

From the second PCR step onward, the TCR alpha chain libraries and the TCR beta chain libraries were amplified separately. The CMV status of each donor was determined by measuring IFNgamma production from CD4+ T cells after fresh PBMCs had been stimulated overnight with CMV viral lysate. CD4 T cells were positively selected using Miltenyi beads, after which CD8 T cells were positively selected from the CD4-negative fraction. Cells were stained for CD3, CD4, CD8, CD45RA, CD27 and a live/dead dye and were sorted on a BD Aria II into four subsets based on CD45RA and CD27. Blood was obtained from a few healthy volunteers, and the blood from each volunteer was fractionated into CD4 and CD8 T cells and subsequently into four differentiation subsets. Around 110 ml of peripheral blood was taken from each donor, and PBMC were separated by density-gradient centrifugation on Ficoll-Paque PLUS. Sorted cells were lysed in RLT buffer, and RNA was extracted with a Qiagen RNeasy kit and stored at -80°C.

This clonotype occurred a few times. It lacks a known antigen. Base qualities are not at hand, and no much larger clone is one base apart. Library preparation was by UMI-ligation and nested PCR. To cover both TRBC1 and TRBC2, the beta constant-region primer consisted of an equimolar mix of two oligonucleotides. Four rounds of PCR, combining the SP2 primer with nested alpha and beta constant-region primers, were used to amplify the ligated cDNA. A single-stranded oligonucleotide carrying the SP2 primer and a 12-nucleotide UMI was ligated to the 3' end of the cDNA by T4 RNA ligase 1. Incubation of the ligation reaction lasted about 18-24 hours at 16 degrees C. PCR2 was typically run as a SYBR Green qPCR and stopped at a predetermined threshold to prevent over-amplification. Agencourt AMPure XP magnetic beads were used for all purifications after the first. Libraries were quantified by Qubit and checked on a TapeStation, where a main peak was expected near 650 bp. Pooled libraries were sequenced on an Illumina MiSeq using v2 2x251 paired-end kits, and typically roughly 1-2.2 million reads were obtained per sample. Each sample library was pooled at around 4.1 nM, and about 4.5-7% PhiX was included to improve cluster recognition. The paper's data handling went like this. V and J genes were assigned to Demultiplexor-processed FASTQ reads by Decombinator through tag matching, with a single base-pair mismatch being allowed. Collapsinator used UMIs to correct both sequencing errors and frequency errors arising from PCR heterogeneity. CDR3Translator translated TCRs and extracted CDR3s from the conserved cysteine to the FGXG phenylalanine, flagging non-productive sequences. Gini, Shannon entropy and inverse Simpson indices were calculated on repertoires that had been subsampled to equal numbers of UMI-defined TCRs. Within the linear range, a power law was fitted by maximum likelihood to the distributions of clonotype abundance. When run on a single naive CD8 sample, MIGEC and the pipeline yielded similar UMI counts, similar unique TCR numbers and similar clonal distributions. In one analysis, naive TCRs that were also found in any memory subset of the same donor were excluded from the naive repertoire. Repertoires were searched for about 7,000 CMV-associated CDR3 sequences compiled from VDJdb and a published dataset. TCRdb ran its own pipeline on the public reads, namely fastp trimming at Q25 and MiXCR clone calling, and kept in-frame beta chains. Each CDR3 protein gets just one entry, which takes the most common genes and DNA from the rows behind it. The V and J calls and clone size are TCRdb's, not the authors'. Across this sample there are over 100,000 distinct CDR3 sequences, with more than 12% seen only once. Of the sample, 2.8% falls within the top ten clones.

The CDR3 has 12 amino acids, counting the end cysteine and phenylalanine. CDR3 DNA only is kept here, 36 bases in frame from base 1. The V and J ends are trimmed by 4 bases and 15 bases, leaving 13 bases between them. The TCR sequence derives from a human donor in good health. The V and J genes are TRBV12-3 or TRBV12-4 and TRBJ1-6, with the D gene call left open. The sequenced sample was naive CD8+ T cells from blood. What the cell subset or site label conveys for this sample: naive T cells, CD45RA high CD27+. The base sequence is TGTGCCAGCAGTTACCAAAAGGGTTTCCTCCACTTT. Translated, this is CASSYQKGFLHF.